This TCR beta chain was obtained from a study of siplizumab effects on memory and regulatory T cells. The CDR3 has 12 residues. V gave up 1 base and J gave up 9 bases, with 4 bases separating them. Germline CDR1 is MDHEN and CDR2 is SYDVKM. Measured with immunoSEQ multiplex PCR; TCRdb has only the in-frame clones, and not every one. The profile shows about 98,000 clones, about 94% of them singletons. Whole-study results and caveats: Siplizumab led to significantly less abundant alloreactive sequences that could be traced back to unstimulated CD4+ memory cells. Only a minority of proliferating CD4+ or CD8+ clones had an assignable naive or memory phenotype, with roughly 75-95% lacking one.

In regard to this clone: Its target is not known.

V is TRBV28 and J is TRBJ1-6, with unresolved D. This receptor was identified in a human donor in good health. Sequenced: CD4+ T cells sorted from blood. The CDR3: CASSLSISPLHF. CDR3 sequence (DNA): TGTGCCAGCAGTTTATCGATTTCACCCCTCCACTTT.